The 16 T cell receptor beta chains reported below all come from one sample, sequenced in a study of CD8 T cells in ankylosing spondylitis. Study conclusions and caveats: For ankylosing spondylitis blood, a TCR beta motif of eight or nine highly homologous variants appeared characteristic.

No antigen has been identified for these receptors. TCRdb called the 5' RACE reads again in MiXCR, with one record for every CDR3 protein. The table lists some 700,000 distinct CDR3 sequences, roughly 19% of them singletons. What was sequenced was blood, either unsorted or a sorted T cell fraction (not recorded which). The source is a male donor with ankylosing spondylitis.

In this sample, this clonotype turned up many times. The chain has TRBV12-3 or TRBV12-4 and TRBJ1-5, with D perhaps TRBD1 (5 bases). V lost 6 bases, J lost 3 bases, and 21 bases lay in between. This CDR3 comprises 17 residues. The CDR3 loop is CASSLRRQTRTNQPQHF. The CDR3 region has the DNA TGTGCCAGCAGCTTGAGAAGACAGACGAGGACCAATCAGCCCCAGCATTTT.

The chain is built from TRBV4-2 and TRBJ2-3; 7 bases map to TRBD2. Germline loops: CDR1 LGHNA, CDR2 YNFKEQ. This CDR3 contains 15 residues. Trimming took 1 base from V and 4 from J; bases not matched to a gene: 5. The CDR3 loop is CASSQVSLAADTQYF. The CDR3 DNA sequence: TGTGCCAGCAGCCAAGTGTCCCTAGCGGCAGATACGCAGTATTTT.

The V call is TRBV29-1, the J call TRBJ2-2, with D possibly matching TRBD2 (6 bases). Per the germline V gene, CDR1 is SQVTM and CDR2 is ANQGSEA. The germline V and J ends were trimmed by 5 bases and 4 bases, with 14 bases remaining between them. The CDR3 is made up of 14 amino acids. CDR3 protein: CSVLEGFGTGELFF. CDR3 nucleotide sequence: TGCAGCGTTCTGGAGGGGTTTGGCACCGGGGAGCTGTTTTTT.

This chain links TRBV12-3 or TRBV12-4 with TRBJ2-5, with D unresolved. This CDR3 spans 15 amino acids. Trimming removed 3 bases from V and 5 bases from J, with 16 bases in between. The CDR3 sequence: CASSFDHLGWETQYF. CDR3 sequence (DNA): TGTGCCAGCAGTTTTGACCACCTTGGGTGGGAGACCCAGTACTTC.

This clonotype has a handful of counts. This chain joins TRBV29-1 and TRBJ2-5, with TRBD2 matching over 10 bases. The V gene's germline CDR1 is SQVTM and CDR2 ANQGSEA. The CDR3 spans 17 residues. The V gene end was trimmed by 2 bases and the J gene end by 1 base; junction bases not matched to a gene: 10. The CDR3: CSVELPFSGGIQETQYF. The CDR3, as DNA: TGCAGCGTTGAATTACCCTTTAGCGGGGGGATCCAAGAGACCCAGTACTTC.

The chain has TRBV7-2 and TRBJ1-1; TRBD1 is a possible D gene (5 bases). The germline V gene encodes CDR1 SGHTA and CDR2 FQGNSA. The CDR3 contains 14 residues. V was clipped by 2 bases and J by 6 bases, with 13 bases between them. As DNA, the CDR3 is TGTGCCAGCAGCTTACAGGGCCTCACGGCTGAAGCTTTCTTT. The encoded protein is CASSLQGLTAEAFF.

The V call is TRBV15, the J call TRBJ2-2; 11 bases map to TRBD1. The CDR3 spans 20 residues. Germline-derived CDR1 and CDR2 are LNHNV and YYDKDF (reference sequence). V lost 0 bases and J lost 0; bases outside the gene matches: 9. CDR3 amino acids: CATSRDRRTGGLTNTGELFF. The CDR3 DNA is TGTGCCACCAGCAGAGATCGTAGGACAGGGGGCCTTACGAACACCGGGGAGCTGTTTTTT.

This clonotype was picked up many times. This chain connects TRBV12-3 or TRBV12-4 to TRBJ2-3; D might be TRBD2 (6 bases). The germline V and J ends were trimmed by 3 bases and 12 bases, with 16 bases remaining between them. CDR3 size: 13 residues. The CDR3 bases are TGTGCCAGCAGTTTCCCTAGCGTTCACGCCCAGTATTTT. Protein: CASSFPSVHAQYF.

The V gene is TRBV28, the J gene TRBJ2-7; no clear D. The CDR3 extends over 15 amino acids. Germline CDR1 MDHEN, CDR2 SYDVKM. The V end was cut by 6 bases, the J end by 4 bases, with 19 bases between. DNA of the CDR3: TGTGCCAGCAGGACGCCGAGAACGGCCAGTTACGAGCAGTACTTC. This gives the protein CASRTPRTASYEQYF.

Only a few counts were recorded for this clonotype. The chain has TRBV9 and TRBJ2-3; 7 nucleotides agree with TRBD1. The V and J ends lost 1 base and 4 bases, in that order; junction bases with no gene match: 6. In germline, CDR1 is SGDLS, CDR2 YYNGEE. CDR3 length: 15 residues. The CDR3 loop is CASSVRTGSPDTQYF. The CDR3 DNA is TGTGCCAGCAGCGTACGGACAGGATCCCCAGATACGCAGTATTTT.

The chain recombines TRBV5-1 with TRBJ2-1; the match to TRBD2 covers 9 bases. In germline, CDR1 is SGHRS, CDR2 YFSETQ. CDR3 size: 13 residues. V was clipped by 3 bases and J by 7 bases; unmatched bases: 2. CDR3 DNA: TGCGCCAGCAGCTCTAGCGGGAATAATGAGCAGTTCTTC. It translates to CASSSSGNNEQFF.

This clonotype was observed a handful of times. The chain carries TRBV20-1 and TRBJ1-4; 10 bases align to TRBD1. This CDR3 is 15 amino acids long. V was pared by 3 bases and J by 8 bases, with 9 bases of the junction left unmatched. CDR1 is DFQATT and CDR2 is SNEGSKA in the germline V gene (reference sequence). CDR3 coding DNA: TGCAGTGCTAGGGAAAGACAGGGGGCTCGGGAAAAACTGTTTTTT. Translated, it gives CSARERQGAREKLFF.

This clonotype occurred a few times. The chain joins TRBV10-3 to TRBJ2-7, with a possible D match to TRBD1 (5 bases). Between the trimmed V and J ends, which lost 0 bases and 2 bases, there was a span of 11 bases. The CDR3 sequence is 15 residues long. Germline CDR1 reads ENHRY; CDR2 reads SYGVKD. The DNA for the CDR3 is TGTGCCATCAGTGAGTCGGGGCCAGTCCCCTACGAGCAGTACTTC. This gives the protein CAISESGPVPYEQYF.

This clonotype was detected a few times. J is TRBJ2-1 and V is TRBV5-1; D not resolved. CDR1 and CDR2 from the germline V gene are SGHRS and YFSETQ. CDR3 size: 13 residues. V lost 4 bases and J 9 bases, leaving 14 bases between the germline ends. The CDR3 DNA reads TGCGCCAGCAGCCCTTCGTCCCCCTCTGAGCAGTTCTTC. It encodes CASSPSSPSEQFF.

This clonotype turned up a few times. The CDR3 DNA reads as TGTGCCAGCAGCCTCACCCCAATCACAGATACGCAGTATTTT. This encodes CASSLTPITDTQYF. The rearrangement uses TRBV7-3 and TRBJ2-3; no clear D. Germline CDR1 and CDR2: SGHTA and FQGTGA. This CDR3 contains 14 residues. Trimming removed 5 bases at V and 2 bases at J, with 11 bases between.

This clonotype was detected ten times or more. This chain links TRBV20-1 with TRBJ2-2; D possibly corresponds to TRBD1 (6 bases). Trimming took 1 base from V and 1 from J, leaving 7 bases between them. Germline lookup yields CDR1 DFQATT and CDR2 SNEGSKA (reference sequence). CDR3 length: 14 residues. Written as DNA, the CDR3 is TGCAGTGCTAGAGCCAGGGGGAACACCGGGGAGCTGTTTTTT. This gives the protein CSARARGNTGELFF.